The 14 T cell receptor beta chains below come from one sample, sequenced in a study of long-term antiretroviral therapy in people with HIV. Samples were assayed with immunoSEQ v3.0 at survey level. Profiled with immunoSEQ multiplex PCR; TCRdb holds only in-frame clones, not every one. Among approximately 30,000 clones listed, approximately 80% were seen once. Sequencing was performed on unsorted PBMCs, taken almost 2.9 years after starting antiretroviral therapy. These receptors were taken from a man under 40 with HIV.

In this sample, this clone turned up a few times. The chain recombines TRBV6-1 with TRBJ2-3; TRBD1 is a possible D gene (5 bases). This CDR3 comprises 16 residues. V lost 4 bases, J lost 0 bases, and 14 bases lay in between. Germline values: CDR1 MNHNS, CDR2 SASEGT. The CDR3 coding sequence is TGTGCCAGCAGTGCGTCAGGGCTACTTAGCACAGATACGCAGTATTTT. It encodes CASSASGLLSTDTQYF.

This chain links TRBV9 with TRBJ2-5; D is possibly TRBD1 (6 bases). CDR3 length equals 14 residues. V was cut by 4 bases and J by 0 bases, with 10 bases left in between. Germline-derived CDR1 and CDR2 are SGDLS and YYNGEE. The CDR3 loop is CASSLGTYQETQYF. In DNA form, the CDR3 reads TGTGCCAGCAGCCTAGGGACATACCAAGAGACCCAGTACTTC.

The rearrangement links TRBV7-9 to TRBJ2-1, with 8 bases fitting TRBD2. There are 16 residues in the CDR3. The germline gives CDR1 SEHNR, CDR2 FQNEAQ (reference sequence). V lost 1 base, J lost 6 bases, and 8 bases stayed unmatched. CDR3 residues: CASSLESIAGSNEQFF. The CDR3 DNA reads as TGTGCCAGCAGCTTAGAGAGCATAGCGGGAAGCAATGAGCAGTTCTTC.

V is TRBV7-2 and J is TRBJ2-7, with D tentatively TRBD1 or TRBD2 (5 bases each). Germline CDR1 SGHTA, CDR2 FQGNSA. The CDR3 is made up of 15 amino acids. Trimming pared 6 bases from V and 5 bases from J, leaving 20 bases between. The CDR3 bases are TGTGCCAGCAGTTCAAATCCCGGGGCCGGAAACGAGCAGTACTTC. This sequence encodes CASSSNPGAGNEQYF.

This chain connects TRBV5-1 to TRBJ1-1; tentatively, D is TRBD1 (6 bases). V was shortened by 0 bases and J by 6 bases, with 12 bases between the two germline ends. The germline gives CDR1 SGHRS, CDR2 YFSETQ. The CDR3 spans 14 residues. The CDR3 loop is CASSLVGALAEAFF. For the CDR3, the DNA is TGCGCCAGCAGCTTGGTGGGGGCCCTAGCTGAAGCTTTCTTT.

V and J are TRBV29-1 and TRBJ2-7, with TRBD1 matching over 7 bases. Trimming removed 8 bases from V and 0 bases from J; junction bases left unmatched: 7. Germline V gives CDR1 SQVTM, CDR2 ANQGSEA. This CDR3 region has 13 residues. This CDR3 is CSSLDRVSYEQYF. For the CDR3, the DNA is TGCAGCTCTCTCGACAGGGTCTCCTACGAGCAGTACTTC.

The chain couples TRBV27 to TRBJ2-1, with 8 nucleotides matching TRBD1. The CDR3 extends over 14 amino acids. Germline CDR1 MNHEY, CDR2 SMNVEV (reference sequence). After removal of 5 bases from V and 3 bases from J, the junction contained 3 bases not matched to a gene. The CDR3 sequence: CASSLGQGYNEQFF. The CDR3 DNA is TGTGCCAGCAGTCTAGGACAGGGCTACAATGAGCAGTTCTTC.

The rearrangement joins TRBV6-1 to TRBJ1-2; D remains unclear. Germline V gene lookup returns CDR1 MNHNS and CDR2 SASEGT. CDR3 length equals 12 residues. In DNA, the CDR3 is TGTGCGGAAAAAGGCCTTAACTATGGCTACACCTTC. This codes for CAEKGLNYGYTF.

The chain uses TRBV13 and TRBJ2-3; possible D gene TRBD1, 5 bases. The CDR3 contains 14 residues. Germline loops: CDR1 PRHDT, CDR2 FYEKMQ (reference sequence). Trimming shortened V by 5 bases and J by 10 bases, and 19 bases separated the two germline ends. CDR3 nucleotide sequence: TGTGCCAGCAGCGACCCCCCCAGGGTCGAGGCGCAGTATTTT. This sequence encodes CASSDPPRVEAQYF.

The rearrangement uses TRBV5-1 and TRBJ2-6; 10 positions agree with TRBD1. V was pared by 4 bases and J by 9 bases, with 7 bases of the junction left unmatched. Germline V lookup: CDR1 SGHRS, CDR2 YFSETQ. The CDR3 sequence is 15 residues long. CDR3 in amino acids: CASSAGTGALNVLTF. CDR3 in DNA: TGCGCCAGCAGCGCGGGGACAGGGGCTCTCAACGTCCTGACTTTC.

The rearrangement joins TRBV2 to TRBJ2-4; the D gene is possibly TRBD2 (5 bases). V was cut by 7 bases and J by 2 bases, with 12 bases left in between. This CDR3 comprises 14 residues. The germline gives CDR1 SNHLY, CDR2 FYNNEI. The CDR3, as DNA: TGTGCCAGCACCGCCCGGGGATCCAAAAACATTCAGTACTTC. This encodes CASTARGSKNIQYF. The whole variable domain, filled in from reference TRBV2 and TRBJ2-4, reads EPEVTQTPSHQVTQMGQEVILRCVPISNHLYFYWYRQILGQKVEFLVSFYNNEISEKSEIFDDQFSVERPDGSNFTLKIRSTKLEDSAMYFCASTARGSKNIQYFGAGTRLSVL.

This chain links TRBV6-1 with TRBJ2-3; possible D gene TRBD1, 6 bases. CDR3 length: 14 residues. The ends were cut back, 1 base at V and 9 bases at J, with 14 bases in the middle. Germline CDR1 and CDR2: MNHNS and SASEGT. CDR3 in amino acids: CASSEGGLFGTQYF. The CDR3 DNA reads TGTGCCAGCAGTGAAGGGGGGCTCTTCGGGACGCAGTATTTT.

The V gene is TRBV5-1, the J gene TRBJ2-7; TRBD2 matches 8 bases. Per the germline V gene, CDR1 is SGHRS and CDR2 is YFSETQ. The CDR3 contains 15 residues. Unmatched junction bases numbered 9, after V lost 3 bases and J lost 4 bases. CDR3 nucleotide sequence: TGCGCCAGCAGCTACGGACTAGCCGTGGATTACGAGCAGTACTTC. It translates to CASSYGLAVDYEQYF.

This clone was detected only once. The rearrangement links TRBV19 to TRBJ2-5, with 7 bases lining up with TRBD1. In germline, CDR1 is LNHDA, CDR2 SQIVND (reference sequence). Trimming at V came to 4 bases and at J to 4 bases, leaving 6 bases not matched to a gene. The CDR3 runs to 14 residues. The CDR3: CASSKIGDRETQYF. Here the CDR3 DNA reads TGTGCCAGTAGTAAGATCGGGGACAGAGAGACCCAGTACTTC.